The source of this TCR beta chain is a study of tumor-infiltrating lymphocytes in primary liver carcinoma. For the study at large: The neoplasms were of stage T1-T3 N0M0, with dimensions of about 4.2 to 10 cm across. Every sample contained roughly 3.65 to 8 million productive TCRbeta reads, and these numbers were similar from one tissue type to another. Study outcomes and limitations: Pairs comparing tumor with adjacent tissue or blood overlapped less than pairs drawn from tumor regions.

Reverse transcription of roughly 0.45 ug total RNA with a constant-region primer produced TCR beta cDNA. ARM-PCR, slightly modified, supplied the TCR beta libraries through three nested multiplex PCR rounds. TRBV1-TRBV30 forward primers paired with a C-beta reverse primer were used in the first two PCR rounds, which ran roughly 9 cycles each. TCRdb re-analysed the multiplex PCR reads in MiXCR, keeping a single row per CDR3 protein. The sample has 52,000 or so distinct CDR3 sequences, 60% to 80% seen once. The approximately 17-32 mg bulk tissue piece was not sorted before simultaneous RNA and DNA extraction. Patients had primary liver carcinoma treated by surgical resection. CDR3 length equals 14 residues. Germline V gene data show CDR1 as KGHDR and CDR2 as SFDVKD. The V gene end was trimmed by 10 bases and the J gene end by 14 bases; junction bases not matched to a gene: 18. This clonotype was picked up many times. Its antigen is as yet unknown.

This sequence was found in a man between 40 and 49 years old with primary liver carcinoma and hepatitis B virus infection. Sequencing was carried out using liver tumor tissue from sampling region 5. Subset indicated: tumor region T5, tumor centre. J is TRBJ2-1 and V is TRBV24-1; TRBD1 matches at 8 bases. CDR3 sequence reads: CATKDPGGADVEFF. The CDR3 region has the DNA TGTGCCACTAAAGACCCAGGGGGCGCCGATGTTGAGTTCTTC.